The clone carrying this T cell receptor beta chain has only one observation. Method: immunoSEQ multiplex PCR; TCRdb's copy keeps in-frame clones and lacks some. Found here are over 100,000 clones, around 90% of them singletons; the top ten hold around 2.5%. This sample was taken from a study of control samples from healthy donors and cancer patients. This CDR3 has 14 residues. CDR1 and CDR2 (germline): LNHDA, SQIVND (reference sequence). Trimming removed 3 bases at V and 1 base at J, with 9 bases between. Sample: blood. This TCR derives from a man aged 40-49 years in good health. The genes are TRBV19 and TRBJ1-1, with unresolved D. CDR3 in DNA: TGTGCCAGTAGTATCCCGAGGACGAACACTGAAGCTTTCTTT. It encodes CASSIPRTNTEAFF.